This is a list of T cell receptor beta chains from one sample in a study of CD8 T cells in ankylosing spondylitis. One entry per CDR3 protein results from TCRdb running MiXCR on the 5' RACE reads. The sample includes approximately 35,000 distinct CDR3 sequences, more than 9.5% of them seen just once. Source material: synovial fluid, either unsorted or a sorted T cell fraction (not recorded which). These receptor sequences come from a male donor with ankylosing spondylitis. The CDR3 runs from the conserved cysteine through the conserved F or W. A D gene is named only where the DNA matches it firmly. Only part of the rows carry a size: once, few, many, or a class if the clone is expanded.

V gene	clone size	J gene	D gene	CDR3 length	CDR3 DNA	CDR3 protein
TRBV7-3	few	TRBJ2-1	-	15	TGTGCCAGCAGCTTAGCCAGGGTTGGCAGCGATGAGCAGTTCTTC	CASSLARVGSDEQFF
TRBV7-6	many	TRBJ2-5	-	15	TGTGCCAGCACAGAGCTGGGGGCCTCTAGGGAGACCCAGTACTTC	CASTELGASRETQYF
TRBV4-1	-	TRBJ1-2	-	15	TGCGCCAGCAGCCAAGGGGGGATGGCTAACTATGGCTACACCTTC	CASSQGGMANYGYTF
TRBV20-1	many	TRBJ2-1	TRBD2	15	TGCAGTGCTAGAGATCCTGCGGGAGGGGACAATGAGCAGTTCTTC	CSARDPAGGDNEQFF
TRBV27	many	TRBJ2-1	TRBD2	15	TGTGCCAGCAGTCCGCGACTAGCCGCCTACAATGAGCAGTTCTTC	CASSPRLAAYNEQFF
TRBV12-3/TRBV12-4	many	TRBJ1-3	-	15	TGTGCCAGCAGAGAGCAGGGAACCTCTGGAAACACCATATATTTT	CASREQGTSGNTIYF
TRBV20-1	few	TRBJ1-3	-	14	TGCAGTGCTAGCCGGGGAGATTCCCGAAACACCATATATTTT	CSASRGDSRNTIYF
TRBV10-3	few	TRBJ2-2	-	13	TGTGCCATCGAAAGGGGGACAACCGGGGAGCTGTTTTTT	CAIERGTTGELFF
TRBV6-2/TRBV6-3	-	TRBJ2-1	-	13	TGTGCCAGCAGTTACTCGGGGGACAATGAGCAGTTCTTC	CASSYSGDNEQFF
TRBV15	many	TRBJ2-1	TRBD2	14	TGTGCCACCAGCAGGTTTCTAGCGGACAATGAGCAGTTCTTC	CATSRFLADNEQFF
TRBV12-3/TRBV12-4	few	TRBJ2-2	TRBD2	18	TGTGCCAGCAGTTTGTCGGGGGGGCCAGCAGGACCCACCGGGGAGCTGTTTTTT	CASSLSGGPAGPTGELFF
TRBV15	-	TRBJ1-5	TRBD1	17	TGTGCCACCAGCAGGACCGGGACAGGGCGATCCAATCAGCCCCAGCATTTT	CATSRTGTGRSNQPQHF
TRBV5-1	few	TRBJ2-1	TRBD2	17	TGCGCCAGCAGCTGGTGGCCTAGCGGGACCTCCTACAATGAGCAGTTCTTC	CASSWWPSGTSYNEQFF
TRBV5-1	few	TRBJ2-3	-	14	TGCGCCAGCAGCCCCATGATGAAGACAGATACGCAGTATTTT	CASSPMMKTDTQYF
TRBV2	few	TRBJ1-5	TRBD1	17	TGTGCCAGCAGACTAAATCACCGGGACAGCGGCAATCAGCCCCAGCATTTT	CASRLNHRDSGNQPQHF
TRBV19	few	TRBJ2-1	-	13	TGTGCCAGTAGTATAGCCCCTACGGGGGAGCAGTTCTTC	CASSIAPTGEQFF
TRBV29-1	-	TRBJ2-1	TRBD2	13	TGCAGCGGTGGGACTAGTGGTGGCAATGAGCAGTTCTTC	CSGGTSGGNEQFF
TRBV28	-	TRBJ1-3	TRBD1	17	TGTGCCAGCAGTTTTTCGCCAGGGGGATTCTCTGGAAACACCATATATTTT	CASSFSPGGFSGNTIYF
TRBV10-3	-	TRBJ2-2	TRBD1	16	TGTGCCATCAGCGCGCCAGGGGGTGGGAACACCGGGGAGCTGTTTTTT	CAISAPGGGNTGELFF
TRBV29-1	many	TRBJ2-7	TRBD2	14	TGCAGCGCCTCAGGATCTTCGGGGGGCTACGAGCAGTACTTC	CSASGSSGGYEQYF
TRBV20-1	-	TRBJ2-1	TRBD1	20	TGCAGTGCTAGGGGAAACCGGGACAGACCTTTGGGAAGCTCCTACAATGAGCAGTTCTTC	CSARGNRDRPLGSSYNEQFF
TRBV5-1	-	TRBJ2-1	TRBD2	15	TGCGCCAGCAGCTTGTTCGCGGGAGAAGTAAATGAGCAGTTCTTC	CASSLFAGEVNEQFF